The rows below give T cell receptor beta chains drawn from one sample of a study of T cell repertoires in cytomegalovirus infection. TCRdb re-called the reads with MiXCR, one entry per CDR3 protein. The sample holds 150,000 to 190,000 distinct CDR3 sequences, around 20% seen once. Source material: PBMCs. These TCRs come from a human donor in good health (CMV status not recorded). Some clones in this sample may be carry-over from other donors' samples. Both conserved end residues are part of each CDR3. D genes are given only for firm matches. Where a row states a size, it is once, few, many or the class of an expanded clone; other rows omit it.

TGTGCCAGCAGTTATAATCGGGGTGGTAACACTGAAGCTTTCTTT	CASSYNRGGNTEAFF	.	few	TRBJ1-1	TRBV6-6
TGCAGTGCTAGAGAACAGGGAGGAACTAACTATGGCTACACCTTC	CSAREQGGTNYGYTF	.	.	TRBJ1-2	TRBV20-1
TGTGCCAGCAGTCCCAGCGGAACCTACGAGCAGTACTTC	CASSPSGTYEQYF	.	.	TRBJ2-7	TRBV12-3/TRBV12-4
TGTGCCAGCAGTCCCTGGACAGGGGGTGGCTATGGCTACACCTTC	CASSPWTGGGYGYTF	TRBD1	many	TRBJ1-2	TRBV12-3/TRBV12-4
TGTGCCAGCACATCCAGAGGCAACTATGGCTACACCTTC	CASTSRGNYGYTF	.	many	TRBJ1-2	TRBV7-2
TGTGCCAGCAGCTTCGGGCTCAGCAATGAGCAGTTCTTC	CASSFGLSNEQFF	.	.	TRBJ2-1	TRBV7-2
TGTGCCACCAGTGATGAGGACAGGGACCAAGAGACCCAGTACTTC	CATSDEDRDQETQYF	TRBD1	many	TRBJ2-5	TRBV24-1
TGTGCCAGCAGCTTTGTGGGTAGTTTAAACATTCAGTACTTC	CASSFVGSLNIQYF	.	many	TRBJ2-4	TRBV7-8
TGTGCCAGCACCCCACAGGGGCCTACTGAAGCTTTCTTT	CASTPQGPTEAFF	TRBD1	few	TRBJ1-1	TRBV7-9
TGTGCCAGCAGCCCCACGTCTGGGGCCAACGTCCTGACTTTC	CASSPTSGANVLTF	.	many	TRBJ2-6	TRBV7-2
TGTGCCAGCAGCTTATCAGGGGGCAGGGATGAGCAGTTCTTC	CASSLSGGRDEQFF	TRBD1	few	TRBJ2-1	TRBV7-3
TGTGCCAGCAGCTCCTCACTAGGACGGGGAAACACTGAAGCTTTCTTT	CASSSSLGRGNTEAFF	.	many	TRBJ1-1	TRBV7-2
TGTGCCAGCAGTTACTCGACTACCCAGCACACAGATACGCAGTATTTT	CASSYSTTQHTDTQYF	.	.	TRBJ2-3	TRBV6-2/TRBV6-3
TGTGCCAGCAGCCCGAGGCGGCAGAGCACAGATACGCAGTATTTT	CASSPRRQSTDTQYF	.	many	TRBJ2-3	TRBV7-2
TGCAGTGCCCAAATCCCCAACATGAACACTGAAGCTTTCTTT	CSAQIPNMNTEAFF	.	few	TRBJ1-1	TRBV20-1
TGTGCCAGCAGCTGGGGACAGGGATACGAGCAGTACTTC	CASSWGQGYEQYF	TRBD1	few	TRBJ2-7	TRBV5-6
TGTGCCAGCACCCTCGGGGCTCCAGGCCTCTCCTACGAGCAGTACTTC	CASTLGAPGLSYEQYF	.	many	TRBJ2-7	TRBV7-2
TGTGCCAGCAGTGGAGTCTCCTACAATGAGCAGTTCTTC	CASSGVSYNEQFF	.	.	TRBJ2-1	TRBV2
TGTGCCAGCAGTTTAGCCGCTCCTGGGGAGCTGTTTTTT	CASSLAAPGELFF	.	.	TRBJ2-2	TRBV28
TGTGCCAGCAGCTTAGGGGTCAATCAGCCCCAGCATTTT	CASSLGVNQPQHF	.	many	TRBJ1-5	TRBV7-9
TGTGCCAGCAGTGATTCGGACAGGGAAGTCGCAGATACGCAGTATTTT	CASSDSDREVADTQYF	TRBD1	.	TRBJ2-3	TRBV2
TGTGCCAGCCGGGGGGCGGTTCCAGGAGATACGCAGTATTTT	CASRGAVPGDTQYF	.	.	TRBJ2-3	TRBV2
TGTGCCATCAGGAGCGGGACAGATAGCAATCAGCCCCAGCATTTT	CAIRSGTDSNQPQHF	TRBD1	few	TRBJ1-5	TRBV10-3
TGTGCCAGCAATCTGGGACAGGGGTCCTACGAGCAGTACTTC	CASNLGQGSYEQYF	TRBD1	.	TRBJ2-7	TRBV2
TGTGCCAGCAGCTTATCGCAGCTTGAGACCCAGTACTTC	CASSLSQLETQYF	.	.	TRBJ2-5	TRBV7-9
TGTGCCAGCAGCCGAAGACTCGAAAAACTGTTTTTT	CASSRRLEKLFF	.	few	TRBJ1-4	TRBV12-3/TRBV12-4
TGTGCCAGCAGCTTGGGTCTGGAGACCCAGTACTTC	CASSLGLETQYF	.	many	TRBJ2-5	TRBV7-2
TGTGCCAGCAGGGCTATTCCCTACGAGCAGTACTTC	CASRAIPYEQYF	.	few	TRBJ2-7	TRBV28
TGTGCCAGCAGTTCCGTGCTAGCGGGAGGCCCTTACGAGCAGTACTTC	CASSSVLAGGPYEQYF	TRBD2	.	TRBJ2-7	TRBV6-2/TRBV6-3
TGTGCCAGCAGCTTAATACTAATGGAGCAGTTCTTC	CASSLILMEQFF	.	few	TRBJ2-1	TRBV7-9
TGTGCCATCAGTGACGGGACAGTCAAAAACATTCAGTACTTC	CAISDGTVKNIQYF	TRBD1	.	TRBJ2-4	TRBV10-3
TGTGCCAGCAGCCTGGACTTGAATGAGCAGTTCTTC	CASSLDLNEQFF	.	many	TRBJ2-1	TRBV7-3
TGCAGTGCTCGGACAGGGATAACTTCACCCCTCCACTTT	CSARTGITSPLHF	TRBD1	.	TRBJ1-6	TRBV20-1
TGTGCCAGCAGTTCCTTGACAGGGTCCAATCAGCCCCAGCATTTT	CASSSLTGSNQPQHF	TRBD1	.	TRBJ1-5	TRBV6-1
TGCGCCAGCACTTCAATCGGGCCCCAAGAGACCCAGTACTTC	CASTSIGPQETQYF	.	many	TRBJ2-5	TRBV10-2
TGTGCCAGCAGCCACCTCCGACAGGGGTTTAACTTTGGGACTGAAGCTTTCTTT	CASSHLRQGFNFGTEAFF	TRBD1	many	TRBJ1-1	TRBV7-2
TGTGCCAGCAGCGTAGAGGACCACTACGAGCAGTACTTC	CASSVEDHYEQYF	.	many	TRBJ2-7	TRBV9
TGTGCCAGCAGCTTAGGGGGAGAGTCTTGGGAGCAGTACTTC	CASSLGGESWEQYF	.	few	TRBJ2-7	TRBV5-6
TGCGCCAGCAGCTTGAAGCTAAGCGGGAGATACAATGAGCAGTTCTTC	CASSLKLSGRYNEQFF	TRBD2	.	TRBJ2-1	TRBV5-1
TGTGCCAGCAGCTGGAGGGGGCGTCAGCCCCAGCATTTT	CASSWRGRQPQHF	TRBD1	few	TRBJ1-5	TRBV7-2
TGTGCCAGCAGTACGCGGACTGTTCAAGAGACCCAGTACTTC	CASSTRTVQETQYF	.	many	TRBJ2-5	TRBV12-3/TRBV12-4